One and the same sample provided the 10 T cell receptor beta chains below, sequenced in a study of blood T cell repertoires in COVID-19. Profiling relied on immunoSEQ multiplex PCR, and the TCRdb table lists in-frame clones only, not all of them. The sample contains 200,000 to 250,000 clones, around 82% of which appear only once. Source material: PBMCs or T cells enriched from blood (not recorded which). The receptor set was obtained from a man aged 30-40 years with acute COVID-19.

V gene TRBV16 combines with J gene TRBJ1-2; TRBD1 aligns across 9 bases. The germline gives CDR1 KGHSY, CDR2 FQNENV. After removal of 0 bases from V and 7 bases from J, the junction contained 9 bases not matched to a gene. The length of the CDR3 is 16 residues. This CDR3 reads CASSQSTGQGKGGYTF. The CDR3 DNA follows: TGTGCCAGCAGCCAATCGACGGGACAGGGTAAAGGTGGCTACACCTTC.

This chain links TRBV18 with TRBJ2-5, with 8 bases matching TRBD2. This CDR3 region has 16 residues. The germline V gene has CDR1 KGHSH and CDR2 LQKENI. The ends lost 3 bases at V and 6 bases at J; junction bases unmatched: 12. The CDR3 sequence: CASSPPRTSYTKTQYF. The CDR3 coding sequence is TGTGCCAGCTCACCTCCTCGGACTAGCTACACGAAGACCCAGTACTTC.

This clone was picked up a small number of times. CDR3 nucleotides: TGTGCCATCAGCCGCGGGACAGGGGTCAATGAGCAGTTCTTC. As protein: CAISRGTGVNEQFF. The rearrangement joins TRBV10-3 to TRBJ2-1, with 10 bases lining up with TRBD1. The V segment lost 6 bases and the J segment 6 bases; nucleotides outside the gene matches: 5. This CDR3 region has 14 residues. CDR1 and CDR2 (germline): ENHRY, SYGVKD.

This clone was found a few times. The V and J genes are TRBV9 and TRBJ1-1, with a possible D match to TRBD1 (5 bases). Trimming took off 2 bases at V and 1 base at J, with 12 bases between the two ends. CDR1 SGDLS and CDR2 YYNGEE come from the germline V gene. The CDR3 contains 15 residues. This CDR3 reads CASSVGALQNTEAFF. CDR3 nucleotides: TGTGCCAGCAGCGTTGGGGCGTTACAGAACACTGAAGCTTTCTTT.

V gene TRBV7-9 combines with J gene TRBJ2-3, with a tentative D call TRBD1 (5 bases). Germline V lookup: CDR1 SEHNR, CDR2 FQNEAQ (reference sequence). The CDR3 contains 15 residues. V shed 1 base and J shed 5 bases, with 13 bases lying between them. CDR3 nucleotide sequence: TGTGCCAGCAGCTTAGATGGGGCGCGGAAAGATACGCAGTATTTT. It codes for CASSLDGARKDTQYF. The full variable domain, its missing parts supplied by reference TRBV7-9 and TRBJ2-3, is DTGVSQNPRHKITKRGQNVTFRCDPISEHNRLYWYRQTLGQGPEFLTYFQNEAQLEKSRLLSDRFSAERPKGSFSTLEIQRTEQGDSAMYLCASSLDGARKDTQYFGPGTRLTVL.

This sequence joins TRBV2 and TRBJ2-5, with 7 nucleotides matching TRBD1. The CDR3 sequence is 13 residues long. Germline loops: CDR1 SNHLY, CDR2 FYNNEI. V trimming: 8 bases; J trimming: 4 bases; junction bases outside the gene matches: 7. The CDR3 DNA is TGTGCCAGCGGGGGACAGCCGGGAGAGACCCAGTACTTC. Translated: CASGGQPGETQYF.

This rearrangement joins TRBV4-2 to TRBJ2-1; TRBD2 matches 7 bases. CDR3 length: 16 amino acids. The junction had 6 bases not matched to a gene; V was cut back by 0 bases and J by 4 bases. Germline values: CDR1 LGHNA, CDR2 YNFKEQ. For the CDR3, the DNA is TGTGCCAGCAGCCAAGACCAAGCGGGGTCTTACAATGAGCAGTTCTTC. It translates to CASSQDQAGSYNEQFF.

The V gene is TRBV2, the J gene TRBJ1-5; 8 bases are shared with TRBD1. CDR3 length: 17 residues. Germline values: CDR1 SNHLY, CDR2 FYNNEI. The J segment lost 1 base and the V segment lost 1 base, leaving 6 bases of the junction unmatched. The CDR3 DNA follows: TGTGCCAGCAGTGAAGTTTGGGGACAGGTGAGCAATCAGCCCCAGCATTTT. Protein sequence: CASSEVWGQVSNQPQHF.

Only a few counts were recorded for this clone. The J gene is TRBJ1-5, the V gene TRBV2, with no clear D. The CDR3 consists of 13 residues. V was cut by 4 bases and J by 4 bases, with 8 bases left in between. Looked up from germline, CDR1 is SNHLY and CDR2 is FYNNEI. The DNA of the CDR3 is TGTGCCAGCAGTGGGTGGAGTAATCAGCCCCAGCATTTT. Its protein product is CASSGWSNQPQHF.

This clone was seen a few times. This rearrangement joins TRBV5-4 to TRBJ2-5; 7 bases map to TRBD2. Germline assignment: CDR1 SGHNT and CDR2 YYREEE (reference sequence). The CDR3 sequence is 15 residues long. After removal of 0 bases from V and 1 base from J, the junction contained 3 bases not matched to a gene. The chain's CDR3 is CASSLAGGIQETQYF. Written as DNA, the CDR3 is TGTGCCAGCAGCTTGGCGGGGGGAATCCAAGAGACCCAGTACTTC.